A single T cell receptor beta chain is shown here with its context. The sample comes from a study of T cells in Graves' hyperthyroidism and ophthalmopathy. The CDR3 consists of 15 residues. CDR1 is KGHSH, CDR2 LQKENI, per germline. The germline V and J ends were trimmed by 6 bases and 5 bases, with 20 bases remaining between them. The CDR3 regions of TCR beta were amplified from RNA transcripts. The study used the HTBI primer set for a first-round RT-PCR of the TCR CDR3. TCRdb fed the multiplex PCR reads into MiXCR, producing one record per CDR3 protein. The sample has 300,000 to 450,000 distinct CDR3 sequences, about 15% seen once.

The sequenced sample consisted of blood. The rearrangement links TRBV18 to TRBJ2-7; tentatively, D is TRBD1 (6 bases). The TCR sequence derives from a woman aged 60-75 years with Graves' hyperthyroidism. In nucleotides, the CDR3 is TGTGCCAGCTCGTTACAGGGTAGTTTCCTCCACGAGCAGTACTTC. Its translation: CASSLQGSFLHEQYF.